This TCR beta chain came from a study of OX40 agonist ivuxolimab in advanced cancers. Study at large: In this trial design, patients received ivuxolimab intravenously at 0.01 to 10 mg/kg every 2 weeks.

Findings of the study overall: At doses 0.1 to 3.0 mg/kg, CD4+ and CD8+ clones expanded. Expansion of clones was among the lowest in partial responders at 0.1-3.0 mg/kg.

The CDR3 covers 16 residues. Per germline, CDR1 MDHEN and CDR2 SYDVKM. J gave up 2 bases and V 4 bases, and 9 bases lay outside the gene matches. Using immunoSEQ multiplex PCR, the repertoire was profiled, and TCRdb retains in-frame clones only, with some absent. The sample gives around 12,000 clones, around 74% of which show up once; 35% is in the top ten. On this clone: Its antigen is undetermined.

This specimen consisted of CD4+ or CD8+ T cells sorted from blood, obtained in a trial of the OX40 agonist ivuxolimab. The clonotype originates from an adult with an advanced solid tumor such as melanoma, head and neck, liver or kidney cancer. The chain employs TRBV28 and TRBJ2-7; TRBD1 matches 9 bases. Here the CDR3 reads CASSSNTGGATYEQYF. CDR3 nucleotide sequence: TGTGCCAGCAGTTCAAATACAGGGGGCGCGACCTACGAGCAGTACTTC.